This TCR beta chain is from a study of OX40 agonist ivuxolimab in advanced cancers. Whole-study context: Three dose-escalation patients had partial responses: one with hepatocellular carcinoma and two with cutaneous melanoma.

Of note for this clone: Antigen unknown.

Here immunoSEQ multiplex PCR was the method, and the copy in TCRdb shows in-frame clones only, minus some. The repertoire has some 80,000 clones, just under 95% of them found once; the top ten carry roughly 0.6%. Study-wide results and limits: Low normalized clonal expansion also occurred in some nonresponding patients.

Autoimmune disease history or systemic immunosuppression disqualified patients. Germline CDR1 is SGHVS and CDR2 is FQNEAQ. Trimming at V came to 2 bases and at J to 9 bases, leaving 5 bases not matched to a gene. The CDR3 sequence is 15 residues long. The TCR sequence derives from an adult with an advanced solid tumor such as melanoma, head and neck, liver or kidney cancer. The V gene is TRBV7-8, the J gene TRBJ2-1, with TRBD2 matching over 12 bases. The sequences come from CD4+ or CD8+ T cells sorted from blood, collected in a trial of the OX40 agonist ivuxolimab. CDR3 coding DNA: TGTGCCAGCAGCTTAACAGGGACTAGCGGGCTTGAGCAGTTCTTC. This sequence encodes CASSLTGTSGLEQFF. The full variable domain, rest sourced from reference TRBV7-8 and TRBJ2-1, is GAGVSQSPRYKVAKRGQDVALRCDPISGHVSLFWYQQALGQGPEFLTYFQNEAQLDKSGLPSDRFFAERPEGSVSTLKIQRTQQEDSAVYLCASSLTGTSGLEQFFGPGTRLTVL.